These 4 T cell receptor beta chains were all obtained from the same sample, sequenced in a study of blood T cell repertoires in COVID-19. Clones were read by immunoSEQ multiplex PCR, and TCRdb kept only the in-frame ones, dropping some. The table includes 250,000 to 350,000 clones, 89% detected once. The source material was peripheral blood. The receptors originated from a woman aged 60-75 years with acute or convalescent COVID-19.

The V gene is TRBV7-2, the J gene TRBJ2-3; 16 bases align to TRBD2. V shed 5 bases, J shed 2 bases, and the junction held 7 bases outside the gene matches. CDR1 is SGHTA, CDR2 FQGNSA, per germline. The CDR3 runs to 18 residues. CDR3 in amino acids: CASSPPGLAGGATDTQYF. The CDR3 nucleotides are TGTGCCAGCAGCCCCCCGGGACTAGCGGGAGGGGCCACAGATACGCAGTATTTT.

This rearrangement joins TRBV28 to TRBJ1-2, with D tentatively TRBD1 (5 bases). The V gene lost 3 bases and the J gene lost 7 bases, with 12 bases spanning the gap. In germline, CDR1 is MDHEN, CDR2 SYDVKM. The CDR3 length is 13 residues. The CDR3 protein is CASSLVQGGGYTF. The CDR3 DNA reads as TGTGCCAGCAGTTTGGTCCAGGGAGGTGGCTACACCTTC.

This clone was observed a few times. The rearrangement uses TRBV3-1 (or the pseudogene TRBV3-2) and TRBJ1-5; unclear D gene. Germline-derived CDR1 and CDR2 are LGHDT and YNNKEL (reference sequence). Trimming cost V 1 base and J 0 bases, with 13 bases left between them. The CDR3 has 17 residues. The CDR3 nucleotides read TGTGCCAGCAGCCAAGTAGGCAGGAGGATTAGCAATCAGCCCCAGCATTTT. The encoded protein is CASSQVGRRISNQPQHF.

In nucleotides, the CDR3 is TGTGCCAGCAGCCCGGGACAGGGGAATCAGCCCCAGCATTTT. This encodes CASSPGQGNQPQHF. This chain uses TRBV4-2 with TRBJ1-5, with 10 bases fitting TRBD1. Germline CDR1 and CDR2: LGHNA and YNFKEQ. V lost 4 bases, J lost 4 bases, and 1 base stayed unmatched. This CDR3 has 14 residues.